This entry describes one T cell receptor beta chain. Sequencing used immunoSEQ multiplex PCR; TCRdb keeps in-frame clones, though not all of them. The table has 140,000 to 150,000 clones, roughly 90% seen once. CDR3 length equals 16 residues. These data come from a study of T cell responses to AZD1222 COVID-19 vaccine. V and J are TRBV1 and TRBJ2-1; the table's D call, TRBD2, has no DNA check behind it. TRBV1 is a listed pseudogene. This TCR was sampled from an adult who received the AZD1222 COVID-19 vaccine. Material: peripheral blood, obtained 28 days after the second AZD1222 dose. This CDR3 reads CTSSLPAGGPYNEQFF. Written as DNA, the CDR3 is TGCACCAGCAGCCTCCCCGCGGGGGGACCTTACAATGAGCAGTTCTTC.